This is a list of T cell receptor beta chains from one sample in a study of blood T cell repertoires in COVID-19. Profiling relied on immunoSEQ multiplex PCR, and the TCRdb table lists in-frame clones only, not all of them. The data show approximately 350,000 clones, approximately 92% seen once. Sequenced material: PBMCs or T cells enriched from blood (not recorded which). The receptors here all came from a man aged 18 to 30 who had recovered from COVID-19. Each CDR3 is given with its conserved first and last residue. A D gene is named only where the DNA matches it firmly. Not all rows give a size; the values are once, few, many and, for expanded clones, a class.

TGTGCCTGGACTACAGGGGGTAATAATTCACCCCTCCACTTT	CAWTTGGNNSPLHF	TRBJ1-6	TRBD1	TRBV30	-
TGTGCCAGCAGTTGGGGGCCCCATAGCACAGATACGCAGTATTTT	CASSWGPHSTDTQYF	TRBJ2-3	-	TRBV27	-
TGTGCCAGCAGTTTCAACCCCCGGGATGAGCAGTTCTTC	CASSFNPRDEQFF	TRBJ2-1	-	TRBV27	once
TGTGCCTGGAGTGTAAGGGACAGCAACGCCGGGGAGCTGTTTTTT	CAWSVRDSNAGELFF	TRBJ2-2	TRBD1	TRBV30	-
TGCAGTGCTTTACACACCTACGAGCAGTACTTC	CSALHTYEQYF	TRBJ2-7	-	TRBV20-1	-
TGTGCCACCAGCAGGGACCGGGGCACCGGGGAGCTGTTTTTT	CATSRDRGTGELFF	TRBJ2-2	-	TRBV15	-
TGCGCCAGCAGCCAAGGCCGGGGGGGCTTGGCAGATACGCAGTATTTT	CASSQGRGGLADTQYF	TRBJ2-3	TRBD2	TRBV4-1	-
TGTGCCAGCAGCTTCCAACAGGGTAACTATGGCTACACCTTC	CASSFQQGNYGYTF	TRBJ1-2	-	TRBV5-4	-
TGCGCCAGCAGCTTAGGACAGGGAGTGTGGTCACCCCTCCACTTT	CASSLGQGVWSPLHF	TRBJ1-6	TRBD1	TRBV5-1	once
TGTGCCAGCAGCCAGGACAGGGGCCTAGCGGATGGCTACACCTTC	CASSQDRGLADGYTF	TRBJ1-2	TRBD1	TRBV14	-
TGTGCCAGCAGTTTCCTGCTAGCGGGGTCACGCAATGAGCAGTTCTTC	CASSFLLAGSRNEQFF	TRBJ2-1	TRBD2	TRBV6-5	-
TGCGCCAGCAGCCGGGGCGGGGTCACTGAAGCTTTCTTT	CASSRGGVTEAFF	TRBJ1-1	-	TRBV5-1	-
TGTGCCACCAGTGATTCTTTCTTCACAGATACGCAGTATTTT	CATSDSFFTDTQYF	TRBJ2-3	-	TRBV24-1	-
TGTGCCAGCAGCCGTCGGACAGGGGGTGGTGGCTACACCTTC	CASSRRTGGGGYTF	TRBJ1-2	TRBD1	TRBV7-9	-
TGTGCCAGCAGCTTGGCGTTCGTGGATACGCAGTATTTT	CASSLAFVDTQYF	TRBJ2-3	-	TRBV5-6	-
TGTGCCAGCAGCTTAGACTCCCGACAGGGGAGAATCGCGAATTCACCCCTCCACTTT	CASSLDSRQGRIANSPLHF	TRBJ1-6	TRBD1	TRBV7-9	-
TGTGCCAGCCGTCGGGAGAGCTCTGGAAACACCATATATTTT	CASRRESSGNTIYF	TRBJ1-3	-	TRBV7-2	-
TGTGCCAGCACCCGGGGAGACTATGGCTACACCTTC	CASTRGDYGYTF	TRBJ1-2	-	TRBV6-5	-
TGTGCCAGCAGCCAAGATCCCAGGACCCTTAGCGGGGGTACCGGGGAGCTGTTTTTT	CASSQDPRTLSGGTGELFF	TRBJ2-2	TRBD2	TRBV3-1/TRBV3-2	-
TGTGCCAGCAGCTCCGCGACAGGGGGCTCCTATAATTCACCCCTCCACTTT	CASSSATGGSYNSPLHF	TRBJ1-6	TRBD1	TRBV7-9	-
TGTGCCAGCGGGGGACTAGCGGGAGTGGAGACCCAGTACTTC	CASGGLAGVETQYF	TRBJ2-5	TRBD2	TRBV6-4	-
TGCGCCAGCAGCGTAGGACAGGGGCATATGAACACTGAAGCTTTCTTT	CASSVGQGHMNTEAFF	TRBJ1-1	TRBD1	TRBV5-1	-
TGCGCCAGCTTTGGAGGGTTTACGGTTGGTTCCTACGAGCAGTACTTC	CASFGGFTVGSYEQYF	TRBJ2-7	-	TRBV23-1	-
TGTGCCTGGAGCTGGGCAGGGGGCAACTATGGCTACACCTTC	CAWSWAGGNYGYTF	TRBJ1-2	TRBD1	TRBV30	-
TGCGCCAGCAGCCAGGGGCTAAAGGGGGTTCTCTACGAGCAGTACTTC	CASSQGLKGVLYEQYF	TRBJ2-7	-	TRBV4-1	-
TGCAGCGTTCCCGGGGGACAGAGCAATCAGCCCCAGCATTTT	CSVPGGQSNQPQHF	TRBJ1-5	TRBD1	TRBV29-1	-
TGTGCCAGCAGTTCTACTAGCGGGAGGGACAATGAGCAGTTCTTC	CASSSTSGRDNEQFF	TRBJ2-1	TRBD2	TRBV6-5	-
TGTGCCAGCAGCTTAGGGACAGGCTACGAGCAGTACTTC	CASSLGTGYEQYF	TRBJ2-7	TRBD1	TRBV7-3	-
TGCGCCAGCAGTGAGTCGAGGCGGGGGGAGCCCCAGCATTTT	CASSESRRGEPQHF	TRBJ1-5	-	TRBV10-2	-
TGCGCCAGCAGCCAGTTGGGGGGGTCTAACTATGGCTACACCTTC	CASSQLGGSNYGYTF	TRBJ1-2	-	TRBV4-1	-
TGTGCCAGCAGTCAAAGCGGGACAGGGGTTTCACCCCTCCACTTT	CASSQSGTGVSPLHF	TRBJ1-6	TRBD1	TRBV6-1	-
TGTGCCAGCAGTTTTCAGGGTTACGAGCAGTACTTC	CASSFQGYEQYF	TRBJ2-7	-	TRBV28	-
TGTGCCAGCAGCCAAAGAGAGGCAGATACGCAGTATTTT	CASSQREADTQYF	TRBJ2-3	-	TRBV11-3	-
TGTGCCAGCAGTCCGCCTAGAGTCACTGAAGCTTTCTTT	CASSPPRVTEAFF	TRBJ1-1	-	TRBV28	-
TGTGCCAGCAGCCCGCAGGGGCCTTCCTCCTATAATTCACCCCTCCACTTT	CASSPQGPSSYNSPLHF	TRBJ1-6	-	TRBV11-2	-
TGTGCCAGCAGCCAAGCCCGACTGACGTTAGGCACAGATACGCAGTATTTT	CASSQARLTLGTDTQYF	TRBJ2-3	-	TRBV3-1/TRBV3-2	-
TGCGCCAGCAGCCAGTCTCCGGGACTTCGAAACACCATATATTTT	CASSQSPGLRNTIYF	TRBJ1-3	-	TRBV4-3	-
TGTGCCAGTAGTTCAGACAGGGCTTCACCCCTCCACTTT	CASSSDRASPLHF	TRBJ1-6	TRBD1	TRBV19	-
TGTGCCAGCAGCGGGGGAGGATCTCAGCCCCAGCATTTT	CASSGGGSQPQHF	TRBJ1-5	-	TRBV12-3/TRBV12-4	-
TGTGCCAGCAGCCTCTCTTTGGAGTCGAGCTCCTATAATTCACCCCTCCACTTT	CASSLSLESSSYNSPLHF	TRBJ1-6	-	TRBV9	-
TGCGCCAGCAGCCAGGGACTAGCGAGCTCCTACAATGAGCAGTTCTTC	CASSQGLASSYNEQFF	TRBJ2-1	TRBD2	TRBV4-3	-